One and the same sample provided the 26 T cell receptor beta chains below, sequenced in a study of blood T cell repertoires in COVID-19 (dated by TCRdb to 2020 to 2022). Libraries were built with the immunoSEQ multiplex PCR assay. Imported from immuneACCESS, the table was reduced by TCRdb to in-frame sequences with V and J called. These copies leave out some clones; in studies compared against another copy, an unresolved V gene accounts for under half, and the cause of the remainder is not known. Recorded for this sample are about 260,000 clones; over 75% of them occurred a single time. The ten largest clones take up roughly 15% of the sample. Sequencing input: peripheral blood. These receptors all stem from a human donor in a cohort sampled during active COVID-19.

This clone appeared once. J is TRBJ2-3 and V is TRBV6-6; possibly TRBD1 for D (6 bases). CDR1 and CDR2 (germline): MNHNY, SVGAGI (reference sequence). The CDR3 runs 10 residues. The CDR3 region is CATGPDTQYF. CDR3 in DNA: TGTGCGACAGGTCCAGATACGCAGTATTTT.

In DNA form, the CDR3 reads TGTGCCAGCTCACTCGGACAGACCTACGAGCAGTACTTC. Residues: CASSLGQTYEQYF. J is TRBJ2-7 and V is TRBV18; weak D call: TRBD1 (6 bases). This CDR3 spans 13 amino acids. V lost 4 bases and J 2 bases, leaving 9 bases between the germline ends. In germline, CDR1 is KGHSH, CDR2 LQKENI. Full variable domain (outside the CDR3, taken from reference TRBV18 and TRBJ2-7): NAGVMQNPRHLVRRRGQEARLRCSPMKGHSHVYWYRQLPEEGLKFMVYLQKENIIDESGMPKERFSAEFPKEGPSILRIQQVVRGDSAAYFCASSLGQTYEQYFGPGTRLTVT.

This rearrangement joins TRBV2 to TRBJ2-3; 9 nucleotides line up with TRBD2. CDR1 SNHLY and CDR2 FYNNEI come from the germline V gene. The CDR3 consists of 12 residues. Losses at the gene ends were 11 bases for V and 6 bases for J; bases not matched to a gene: 6. Here the CDR3 DNA reads TGTGCCGGTAGCGGGAGAGAGGATACGCAGTATTTT. Translating it yields CAGSGREDTQYF.

The chain joins TRBV4-3 to TRBJ2-2; D might be TRBD1 (6 bases). The germline V gene encodes CDR1 LGHNA and CDR2 YSLEER. CDR3 size: 15 residues. The germline V and J ends were trimmed by 0 bases and 5 bases, with 10 bases remaining between them. CDR3 region: CASSQDRTATGELFF. In nucleotides, the CDR3 is TGCGCCAGCAGCCAAGACAGGACAGCGACCGGGGAGCTGTTTTTT.

The chain couples TRBV15 to TRBJ2-3; a weak D match, TRBD2 (6 bases). This CDR3 contains 16 residues. Trimming shortened V by 0 bases and J by 1 base, and 11 bases separated the two germline ends. Germline loops: CDR1 LNHNV, CDR2 YYDKDF (reference sequence). In DNA, the CDR3 is TGTGCCACCAGCAGAGATCAACTAGCCGGCACAGATACGCAGTATTTT. It encodes CATSRDQLAGTDTQYF.

The chain links TRBV4-1 to TRBJ1-2; the D is unclear. V lost 2 bases to trimming and J lost 7 bases, with 14 bases between them. Germline V gives CDR1 MGHRA, CDR2 YSYEKL. CDR3 length equals 14 residues. CDR3 bases: TGCGCCAGCAGCCAATTGAAGGCAGGATCTGGCTACACCTTC. Its protein product is CASSQLKAGSGYTF.

The chain recombines TRBV9 with TRBJ2-2, with 9 nucleotides matching TRBD2. The germline V gene has CDR1 SGDLS and CDR2 YYNGEE. Trimming cost V 0 bases and J 7 bases; bases outside gene matches: 4. The CDR3 runs 15 residues. CDR3: CASSVGTSEGGELFF. For the CDR3, the DNA is TGTGCCAGCAGCGTAGGGACTAGCGAAGGCGGGGAGCTGTTTTTT.

The V and J genes are TRBV3-1 (or the pseudogene TRBV3-2) and TRBJ2-2, with TRBD2 matching 9 bases. Losses at the gene ends were 7 bases for V and 6 bases for J; bases not matched to a gene: 9. The CDR3 totals 15 residues. Germline CDR1 is LGHDT and CDR2 is YNNKEL (reference sequence). The CDR3 here is CASTVAGERAGELFF. The CDR3 coding sequence is TGTGCCAGCACCGTAGCGGGAGAACGGGCCGGGGAGCTGTTTTTT.

CDR3 loop: CASSYRDRGVTDTQYF. CDR3 DNA: TGTGCCAGCAGTTACCGGGACAGGGGGGTCACAGATACGCAGTATTTT. J is TRBJ2-3 and V is TRBV2; TRBD1 matches at 11 bases. After removal of 5 bases from V and 2 bases from J, the junction contained 6 bases not matched to a gene. The CDR3 totals 16 residues. Germline CDR1 is SNHLY and CDR2 is FYNNEI.

V usage is TRBV18 and J usage is TRBJ2-5; 7 positions agree with TRBD2. The CDR3 is made up of 18 amino acids. Losses at the gene ends were 1 base for V and 0 bases for J; bases not matched to a gene: 11. Per germline, CDR1 KGHSH and CDR2 LQKENI. CDR3 in amino acids: CASSPRSKTSRYQETQYF. In DNA form, the CDR3 reads TGTGCCAGCTCACCACGGAGTAAGACTAGCAGATACCAAGAGACCCAGTACTTC.

The chain is built from TRBV7-6 and TRBJ1-1; 9 nucleotides match TRBD1. CDR1 is SGHVS and CDR2 is FNYEAQ in the germline V gene. The CDR3 runs 15 residues. J lost 1 base, V lost 1 base, and 1 base had no gene match. CDR3 in DNA: TGTGCCAGCAGCTTAGTGACAGGGGGGAACACTGAAGCTTTCTTT. This encodes CASSLVTGGNTEAFF.

The chain joins TRBV30 to TRBJ1-2, with a weak D call TRBD1 (5 bases). V was shortened by 3 bases and J by 2 bases, with 13 bases between the two germline ends. This CDR3 comprises 14 residues. Looked up from germline, CDR1 is GTSNPN and CDR2 is SVGIG (reference sequence). This CDR3 is CAWRGRPGNYGYTF. For the CDR3, the DNA is TGTGCCTGGAGGGGTCGGCCAGGGAACTATGGCTACACCTTC.

This clone was counted once. The J gene is TRBJ2-5, the V gene TRBV18, with TRBD2 matching 7 bases. The CDR3 runs to 13 residues. Germline CDR1 and CDR2: KGHSH and LQKENI. V lost 6 bases to trimming and J lost 5 bases; unmatched junction nucleotides: 6. The CDR3 DNA reads TGTGCCAGCTCCCCCAGGGAGGGGGAGACCCAGTACTTC. This sequence encodes CASSPREGETQYF.

This sequence joins TRBV13 and TRBJ2-7, with 8 bases identical to TRBD2. Per the germline V gene, CDR1 is PRHDT and CDR2 is FYEKMQ (reference sequence). The CDR3 is made up of 15 amino acids. The junction had 5 bases not matched to a gene; V was cut back by 1 base and J by 3 bases. CDR3: CASSLAGLGVYEQYF. The DNA of the CDR3 is TGTGCCAGCAGCTTAGCGGGACTAGGCGTCTACGAGCAGTACTTC.

The count of this clone is one. This chain links TRBV12-3 or TRBV12-4 with TRBJ1-1, with D perhaps matching TRBD1 (5 bases). Trimming removed 5 bases from V and 5 bases from J, with 12 bases in between. CDR3 length equals 13 residues. The CDR3 is CASSLFQGTEAFF. The CDR3 nucleotides are TGTGCCAGCAGTCTATTTCAGGGAACTGAAGCTTTCTTT.

The V call is TRBV5-1, the J call TRBJ1-2, with D possibly matching TRBD1 (6 bases). Germline assignment: CDR1 SGHRS and CDR2 YFSETQ. V was pared by 0 bases and J by 5 bases, with 14 bases between. This CDR3 comprises 15 residues. The CDR3 DNA reads as TGCGCCAGCAGCTTGGATGGGGGCCTTTGGTATGGCTACACCTTC. This gives the protein CASSLDGGLWYGYTF.

This rearrangement joins TRBV18 to TRBJ2-7, with D possibly TRBD1 on 6 matching bases. V was clipped by 6 bases and J by 6 bases, with 21 bases between them. Germline V gives CDR1 KGHSH, CDR2 LQKENI. The CDR3 consists of 15 residues. This CDR3 is CASSARGAPTGEQYF. CDR3 DNA: TGTGCCAGCTCCGCCAGGGGCGCTCCCACTGGCGAGCAGTACTTC.

V and J are TRBV6-5 and TRBJ2-3; D may be TRBD2 (6 bases). CDR3 size: 15 residues. Germline-derived CDR1 and CDR2 are MNHEY and SVGAGI. V was cut by 7 bases and J by 1 base, with 15 bases left in between. CDR3 region: CASTAEGLGTDTQYF. The CDR3 bases are TGTGCCAGCACGGCGGAGGGCCTGGGCACAGATACGCAGTATTTT.

The CDR3 loop reads CASSGDRLYEQYF. In DNA, the CDR3 is TGCGCCAGCAGCGGGGACAGGCTCTACGAGCAGTACTTC. V usage is TRBV10-1 and J usage is TRBJ2-7; 8 bases fit TRBD1. From germline, CDR1 is WNHNN and CDR2 SYGVQD (reference sequence). The CDR3 covers 13 residues. Unmatched junction bases numbered 4, after V lost 6 bases and J lost 3 bases.

V and J are TRBV19 and TRBJ1-5; D call uncertain. The CDR3 totals 13 residues. Germline assignment: CDR1 LNHDA and CDR2 SQIVND (reference sequence). With 8 bases removed from V and 0 bases from J, the gap between germline ends came to 8 bases. CDR3 amino acids: CASSDTSNQPQHF. The CDR3 bases are TGTGCCAGTTCTGACACTAGCAATCAGCCCCAGCATTTT.

V is TRBV3-1 (or the pseudogene TRBV3-2) and J is TRBJ1-1; weak D call: TRBD1 (6 bases). V was cut by 5 bases and J by 7 bases, with 14 bases left in between. From germline, CDR1 is LGHDT and CDR2 YNNKEL (reference sequence). This CDR3 contains 13 residues. DNA of the CDR3: TGTGCCAGCAGCTATAATCCACAGGGTGAAGCTTTCTTT. Translating gives CASSYNPQGEAFF.

Only one count was recorded for this clone. The chain combines TRBV27 with TRBJ2-5; perhaps TRBD1 as D (6 bases). Trimming cost V 5 bases and J 4 bases, with 26 bases left between them. CDR3 size: 18 residues. Germline V gene sequence: CDR1 MNHEY, CDR2 SMNVEV (reference sequence). CDR3 sequence reads: CASSPTPVGARLGETQYF. The CDR3 DNA is TGTGCCAGCAGTCCTACCCCTGTGGGGGCCCGCCTGGGAGAGACCCAGTACTTC.

V usage is TRBV2 and J usage is TRBJ2-2; TRBD2 aligns across 16 bases. CDR1 is SNHLY and CDR2 is FYNNEI in the germline V gene. The CDR3 is 17 residues long. Trimming at V came to 6 bases and at J to 7 bases, leaving 8 bases not matched to a gene. The CDR3 loop reads CASRGTSGRAANGELFF. CDR3 DNA: TGTGCCAGCAGGGGGACTAGCGGGAGGGCCGCTAACGGGGAGCTGTTTTTT.

This clone appeared once. This chain uses TRBV5-6 with TRBJ1-1; D unclear. Germline CDR1 SGHDT, CDR2 YYEEEE. This CDR3 region has 14 residues. Trimming left V 5 bases short and J 3 bases short, with 14 bases between. The CDR3 DNA sequence: TGTGCCAGCAGATTAAGACACATCGACACTGAAGCTTTCTTT. As protein: CASRLRHIDTEAFF.

The CDR3 region is CARSFSFYRDNSYEQYF. In DNA form, the CDR3 reads TGTGCCAGAAGCTTCTCCTTTTATCGGGACAACTCCTACGAGCAGTACTTC. This chain links TRBV5-3 with TRBJ2-7, with D tentatively TRBD1 (6 bases). TRBV5-3 is an ORF for which the function is uncertain. V was pared by 2 bases and J by 0 bases, with 18 bases between. This CDR3 spans 17 amino acids.

V and J are TRBV12-3 or TRBV12-4 and TRBJ2-1, with TRBD2 identical over 7 bases. Trimming took 8 bases from V and 6 from J; bases not matched to a gene: 4. This CDR3 spans 12 amino acids. Here the CDR3 reads CASGGGSNEQFF. The CDR3 nucleotides read TGTGCCAGCGGGGGGGGTTCCAATGAGCAGTTCTTC.